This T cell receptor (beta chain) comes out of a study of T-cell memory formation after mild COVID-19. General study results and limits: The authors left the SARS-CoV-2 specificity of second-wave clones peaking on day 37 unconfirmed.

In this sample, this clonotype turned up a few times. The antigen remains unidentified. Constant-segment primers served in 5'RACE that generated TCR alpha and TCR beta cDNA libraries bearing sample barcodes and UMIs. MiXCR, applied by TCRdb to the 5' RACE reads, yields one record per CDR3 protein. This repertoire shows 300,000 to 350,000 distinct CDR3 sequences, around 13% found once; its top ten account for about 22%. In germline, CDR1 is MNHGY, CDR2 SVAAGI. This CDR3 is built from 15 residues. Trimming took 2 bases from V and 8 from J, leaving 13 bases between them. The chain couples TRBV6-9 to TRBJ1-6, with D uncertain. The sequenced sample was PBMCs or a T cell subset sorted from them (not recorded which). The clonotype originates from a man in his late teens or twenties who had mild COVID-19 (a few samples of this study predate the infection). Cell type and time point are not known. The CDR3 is CASSYPWVADSPLHF. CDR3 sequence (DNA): TGTGCCAGCAGTTATCCGTGGGTCGCCGATTCACCCCTCCACTTT.